A selection of T cell receptor beta chains follows, all from one sample in a study of response to subunit inactivated influenza vaccine. Each CDR3 protein gets one entry after TCRdb re-called the RT-PCR reads with MiXCR. Among roughly 760,000 distinct CDR3 sequences listed, around 20% were seen once. This sample comprised PBMCs from blood, obtained 5 days after vaccination. These receptors were collected from a man over 45 who received an inactivated influenza vaccine. Each CDR3 is given with its conserved first and last residue. D genes are given only for firm matches. Clone size is stated in some rows and not others, as once, few, many or a class when expanded.

clone_size j_call v_call d_call cdr3_nt cdr3_aa
few TRBJ1-5 TRBV20-1 - TGCAGTGCTAGAGACCGGGCCGATTTTAGCAATCAGCCCCAGCATTTT CSARDRADFSNQPQHF
- TRBJ1-3 TRBV28 - TGTGCCAGCAGTTTTTCGAGAACGTGGCGGCCGCGGACCATATATTTT CASSFSRTWRPRTIYF
few TRBJ1-1 TRBV7-6 - TGTGCCAGCAGCAAAAGGACAGACATGAACACTGAAGCTTTCTTT CASSKRTDMNTEAFF
many TRBJ2-5 TRBV7-9 - TGTGCCAGCAGCTTATCAGAGGAGACCCAGTACTTC CASSLSEETQYF
few TRBJ2-5 TRBV6-1 - TGTGCCAGCAGCCGGGACTTCGAGACCCAGTACTTC CASSRDFETQYF
- TRBJ1-3 TRBV5-1 - TGCGCCAGCAGCTTGGGATCCTTCTCTGGAAACACCATATATTTT CASSLGSFSGNTIYF
once TRBJ1-2 TRBV7-2 TRBD1 TGTGCCAGCAGGCCCGGGACAGGGCAAAACCGGGATGGCTACACCTTC CASRPGTGQNRDGYTF
- TRBJ2-7 TRBV20-1 TRBD2 TGCAGTGCTAGTTTCGCCCTAGCGGGAGGGAGGGAGCAGTACTTC CSASFALAGGREQYF
- TRBJ1-1 TRBV7-2 TRBD1 TGTGCCAGCAGCGACAGGGGGAGGAACACTGAAGCTTTCTTT CASSDRGRNTEAFF
- TRBJ2-1 TRBV5-1 TRBD2 TGCGCCAGCAGCTTGGCTAGCGGAGCGTCCTACAATGAGCAGTTCTTC CASSLASGASYNEQFF
- TRBJ1-1 TRBV12-3/TRBV12-4 - TGTGCCAGTTTTACACCGGGACAAGAGAACACTGAAGCTTTCTTT CASFTPGQENTEAFF
few TRBJ2-3 TRBV5-1 - TGCGCCAGCAGACGTGCGGGGTTAGATACGCAGTATTTT CASRRAGLDTQYF
- TRBJ2-2 TRBV20-1 - TGCAGTGCTAGAGACATGACCGGGGCGGGGGAGCTGTTTTTT CSARDMTGAGELFF
many TRBJ2-3 TRBV29-1 TRBD2 TGCAGCGTTGGCGGGAGAAGCACAGATACGCAGTATTTT CSVGGRSTDTQYF
- TRBJ1-5 TRBV28 - TGTGCCAGCAGTTTTCTTCTCAGTAGCAATCAGCCCCAGCATTTT CASSFLLSSNQPQHF
few TRBJ2-1 TRBV5-1 - TGCGCCAGCAGCTGGGCCGCGGTAAATGAGCAGTTCTTC CASSWAAVNEQFF
few TRBJ2-1 TRBV6-2/TRBV6-3 - TGTGCCAGCAGCCAGGGGCGGAGCTGGGTACGTGAGCAGTTCTTC CASSQGRSWVREQFF
few TRBJ2-7 TRBV20-1 - TGCAGTGCTAGAGTAGGGTCAGGGAACGAGCAGTACTTC CSARVGSGNEQYF
- TRBJ2-3 TRBV10-1 TRBD1 TGCGCCAGCAGGAAAGGACAGGGGCGCTCAGATACGCAGTATTTT CASRKGQGRSDTQYF
few TRBJ2-2 TRBV10-3 TRBD2 TGTGCCATAAGACTAGCGGAGAACACCGGGGAGCTGTTTTTT CAIRLAENTGELFF
few TRBJ2-1 TRBV11-1 - TGTGCCAGCAGCTTAGCGCAGTTGGGCAGGAGCTCCTACAATGAGCAGTTCTTC CASSLAQLGRSSYNEQFF
many TRBJ2-7 TRBV12-3/TRBV12-4 - TGTGCCAGCAGCCTCTCCAGGGGTGCATACGAGCAGTACTTC CASSLSRGAYEQYF
few TRBJ1-6 TRBV10-3 TRBD1 TGTGCCATCAGGGGGGACAGGCCTCGTTCACCCCTCCACTTT CAIRGDRPRSPLHF
few TRBJ2-3 TRBV12-3/TRBV12-4 - TGTGCCAGTCAAGGAACCTCTAGCACAGATACGCAGTATTTT CASQGTSSTDTQYF
few TRBJ1-2 TRBV4-2 TRBD1 TGTGCCAGCAGCCAAGAACCGCTGACAGGGGGGGATGGCTACACCTTC CASSQEPLTGGDGYTF
- TRBJ2-7 TRBV4-2 TRBD2 TGTGCCAGCAGCCAATCCCTAGCGGAAGTCTACGAGCAGTACTTC CASSQSLAEVYEQYF
many TRBJ1-1 TRBV7-9 - TGTGCCAGCAGCCTCCTCGGGTACCCTCGCCTTAACACTGAAGCTTTCTTT CASSLLGYPRLNTEAFF
few TRBJ2-7 TRBV28 - TGTGCCAGCGGAGAGGGATTAGGCGAGCAGTACTTC CASGEGLGEQYF
- TRBJ2-1 TRBV11-3 TRBD2 TGTGCCAGCAGCTTAGGACTAGCGGGAGCCACCAAAGGGGTCGATGAGCAGTTCTTC CASSLGLAGATKGVDEQFF
- TRBJ2-5 TRBV24-1 - TGTGCCACCAGTGAGGGGGGGACAGAGCAAGAGACCCAGTACTTC CATSEGGTEQETQYF
few TRBJ2-3 TRBV7-9 - TGTGCCAGCAGCTTTGGGGAAGATACGCAGTATTTT CASSFGEDTQYF
- TRBJ2-5 TRBV29-1 - TGCAGCGTTGACGGGGGAGGTGGTGTGGAGACCCAGTACTTC CSVDGGGGVETQYF
- TRBJ1-4 TRBV28 TRBD1 TGTGCCAGCAGCCCCGACAGGGTGCCCCTCTGGGCGGAAAAACTGTTTTTT CASSPDRVPLWAEKLFF
few TRBJ1-2 TRBV24-1 TRBD1 TGTGCCACCAGTGATCACAGGGGAACGTATGGCTACACCTTC CATSDHRGTYGYTF
many TRBJ2-3 TRBV4-2 TRBD1 TGTGCCAGCAGCCCATCGACCGGGACAGGGACCCGCACAGATACGCAGTATTTT CASSPSTGTGTRTDTQYF
- TRBJ1-2 TRBV6-5 - TGTGCCAGCAGTTACGGGGGGCCTACTCCTGGCTACACCTTC CASSYGGPTPGYTF
few TRBJ2-7 TRBV6-2/TRBV6-3 TRBD1 TGTGCCAGCAGTCGACTGACAGGGAAACCCTACGAGCAGTACTTC CASSRLTGKPYEQYF
few TRBJ2-7 TRBV6-2/TRBV6-3 - TGTGCCAGCAGTTGGGGACTGGACTACGAGCAGTACTTC CASSWGLDYEQYF
- TRBJ2-7 TRBV12-3/TRBV12-4 - TGTGCCAGCAGTTTCGGAGCGCCTTACTACGAGCAGTACTTC CASSFGAPYYEQYF
few TRBJ2-1 TRBV20-1 TRBD1 TGCAGTGCTAGAGATGTTTTTAACGTGGACAGGGGGGGCAATGAGCAGTTCTTC CSARDVFNVDRGGNEQFF
once TRBJ2-1 TRBV5-6 TRBD2 TGTGCCAGCGGCCGTGGGACTAGCGGGAGTTCCTACAATGAGCAGTTCTTC CASGRGTSGSSYNEQFF
- TRBJ2-3 TRBV10-3 - TGTGCCATCAGTGAGGACCGGGACAAAGAGTATTTT CAISEDRDKEYF
- TRBJ2-7 TRBV9 TRBD2 TGTGCCAGCAGCCCAGCCGGGACTAGCCTCTACGAGCAGTACTTC CASSPAGTSLYEQYF
- TRBJ1-5 TRBV5-1 - TGCGCCAGCAGTCCGCAGGGGCACCATCAGCCCCAGCATTTT CASSPQGHHQPQHF
- TRBJ2-7 TRBV20-1 TRBD2 TGCAGTGCTAGAGATCCTCTAGCGGGGGGTCTGGAGCAGTACTTC CSARDPLAGGLEQYF
- TRBJ2-3 TRBV6-1 - TGTGCCAGCAGTAGACACGAAAACCCAGATACGCAGTATTTT CASSRHENPDTQYF